Below, 11 T cell receptor beta chains from the same sample are listed, as sequenced in a study of T cell responses to AZD1222 COVID-19 vaccine. TCRdb keeps only in-frame clones here, not all; method: immunoSEQ multiplex PCR. The sample holds just under 150,000 clones, 89% seen once. The input for sequencing was peripheral blood, taken 28 days after the second AZD1222 dose. The receptors stem from an adult who received the AZD1222 COVID-19 vaccine.

The chain couples TRBV7-2 to TRBJ2-5; 11 nucleotides align to TRBD1. The trim removed 0 bases at V and 2 bases at J, leaving 11 bases unmatched. This CDR3 has 19 residues. Germline CDR1 reads SGHTA; CDR2 reads FQGNSA. The CDR3 sequence is CASSLAGTGGWVPQETQYF. In DNA form, the CDR3 reads TGTGCCAGCAGCTTAGCCGGGACAGGGGGGTGGGTACCGCAAGAGACCCAGTACTTC. The whole variable domain, filled in from reference TRBV7-2 and TRBJ2-5, reads GAGVSQSPSNKVTEKGKDVELRCDPISGHTALYWYRQSLGQGLEFLIYFQGNSAPDKSGLPSDRFSAERTGGSVSTLTIQRTQQEDSAVYLCASSLAGTGGWVPQETQYFGPGTRLLVL.

The chain recombines TRBV5-6 with TRBJ2-7, with D tentatively TRBD2 (6 bases). V was trimmed by 0 bases and J by 0 bases, leaving 10 bases between them. Per germline, CDR1 SGHDT and CDR2 YYEEEE. The CDR3 is 15 residues long. The CDR3 DNA reads as TGTGCCAGCAGCTTGGTCGGGAGTACCTCCTACGAGCAGTACTTC. This translates into CASSLVGSTSYEQYF.

The rearrangement uses TRBV9 and TRBJ1-2; no definite D call. CDR3 length equals 14 residues. Germline loops: CDR1 SGDLS, CDR2 YYNGEE. V dropped 5 bases and J dropped 2 bases, with 13 bases sitting between them. Here the CDR3 DNA reads TGTGCCAGCAGGACTCAAGGGAGAAACTATGGCTACACCTTC. This translates into CASRTQGRNYGYTF.

This chain connects TRBV11-3 to TRBJ1-2; D unresolved. Trimming stripped 5 bases from V and 8 bases from J, with 21 bases between. This CDR3 has 15 amino acids. Germline V gene lookup returns CDR1 SGHNT and CDR2 YENEEA. The CDR3 nucleotides read TGTGCCAGCAGCCCCACGGAGGGCAGGCGTCACGGCTACACCTTC. Amino acids: CASSPTEGRRHGYTF. The complete variable domain, with remaining parts taken from reference TRBV11-3 and TRBJ1-2, reads EAGVVQSPRYKIIEKKQPVAFWCNPISGHNTLYWYLQNLGQGPELLIRYENEEAVDDSQLPKDRFSAERLKGVDSTLKIQPAELGDSAVYLCASSPTEGRRHGYTFGSGTRLTVV.

This clone showed up just once. This chain connects TRBV6-5 to TRBJ1-6; no clear D. V was cut by 0 bases and J by 8 bases, with 8 bases left in between. CDR3 length: 14 residues. Germline values: CDR1 MNHEY, CDR2 SVGAGI. The CDR3 region is CASSYSTGDSPLHF. In DNA form, the CDR3 reads TGTGCCAGCAGTTACTCGACTGGGGATTCACCCCTCCACTTT.

The chain recombines TRBV10-3 with TRBJ1-1; 7 positions match TRBD1. This CDR3 spans 15 amino acids. V shed 6 bases and J 0 bases; nucleotides not matched to a gene: 7. Germline V gives CDR1 ENHRY, CDR2 SYGVKD. The CDR3: CAIRKSGTVNTEAFF. For the CDR3, the DNA is TGTGCCATCAGGAAATCCGGGACAGTGAACACTGAAGCTTTCTTT.

This chain uses TRBV27 with TRBJ2-2, with TRBD2 matching over 9 bases. The CDR3 has 16 residues. The germline V gene encodes CDR1 MNHEY and CDR2 SMNVEV (reference sequence). V shed 6 bases and J 8 bases; nucleotides not matched to a gene: 13. The CDR3 is CASRAGGAHFRGELFF. As DNA, the CDR3 is TGTGCCAGCAGGGCGGGAGGGGCGCATTTCCGAGGGGAGCTGTTTTTT.

The chain is built from TRBV27 and TRBJ1-1, with D tentatively TRBD1 (6 bases). Trimming shortened V by 0 bases and J by 8 bases, and 10 bases separated the two germline ends. Germline lookup yields CDR1 MNHEY and CDR2 SMNVEV (reference sequence). This CDR3 spans 13 amino acids. As DNA, the CDR3 is TGTGCCAGCAGTTTATCGAGGCAGGGGGAAGCTTTCTTT. It is translated as CASSLSRQGEAFF.

The chain links TRBV7-9 to TRBJ1-4; 7 nucleotides match TRBD1. The germline gives CDR1 SEHNR, CDR2 FQNEAQ (reference sequence). There are 14 residues in the CDR3. Germline trimming cut 2 bases from V and 6 bases from J; bases unmatched to any gene: 3. The CDR3 region has the DNA TGTGCCAGCAGCTTACGAGGGGGCGATGAAAAACTGTTTTTT. This codes for CASSLRGGDEKLFF. Drawing the rest from reference TRBV7-9 and TRBJ1-4, the complete variable domain is DTGVSQNPRHKITKRGQNVTFRCDPISEHNRLYWYRQTLGQGPEFLTYFQNEAQLEKSRLLSDRFSAERPKGSFSTLEIQRTEQGDSAMYLCASSLRGGDEKLFFGSGTQLSVL.

This clone has a handful of counts. The J gene is TRBJ1-1, the V gene TRBV19; the match to TRBD1 covers 8 bases. The CDR3 length is 11 residues. The germline gives CDR1 LNHDA, CDR2 SQIVND (reference sequence). The trim removed 10 bases at V and 5 bases at J, leaving 3 bases unmatched. This CDR3 reads CATRTGTEAFF. The CDR3 nucleotides are TGTGCCACTCGGACAGGGACTGAAGCTTTCTTT.

This clone was seen just once. The V and J genes are TRBV15 and TRBJ1-4, with D tentatively TRBD1 (5 bases). Trimming took 4 bases from V and 8 from J, leaving 17 bases between them. This CDR3 is built from 15 residues. CDR1 and CDR2 (germline): LNHNV, YYDKDF (reference sequence). CDR3 DNA sequence: TGTGCCACCAGCACCCGAAGAGGGGCGGAGGAAAAACTGTTTTTT. Protein product: CATSTRRGAEEKLFF.